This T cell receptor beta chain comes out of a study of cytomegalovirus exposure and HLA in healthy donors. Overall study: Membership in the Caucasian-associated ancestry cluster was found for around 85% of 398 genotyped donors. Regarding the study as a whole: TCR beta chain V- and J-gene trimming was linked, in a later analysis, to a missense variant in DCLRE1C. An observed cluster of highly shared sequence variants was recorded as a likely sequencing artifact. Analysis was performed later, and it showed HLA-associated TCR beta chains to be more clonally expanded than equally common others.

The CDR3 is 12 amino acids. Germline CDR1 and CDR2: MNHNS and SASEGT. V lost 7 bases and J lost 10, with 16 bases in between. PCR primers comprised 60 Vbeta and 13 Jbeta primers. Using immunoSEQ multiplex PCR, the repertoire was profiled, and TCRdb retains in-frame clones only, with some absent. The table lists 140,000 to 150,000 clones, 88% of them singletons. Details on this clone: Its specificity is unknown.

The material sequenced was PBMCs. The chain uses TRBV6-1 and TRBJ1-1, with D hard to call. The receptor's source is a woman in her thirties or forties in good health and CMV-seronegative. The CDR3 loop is CASTGSGNRAFF. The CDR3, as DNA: TGTGCCAGCACGGGCTCGGGGAATCGAGCTTTCTTT.